A single T cell receptor beta chain is shown here with its context. The target antigen is unknown. Assay used: immunoSEQ multiplex PCR; TCRdb lists only in-frame clones, some missing. The table has 100,000 or so clones, about 92% seen once. This record belongs to a study of PD-1 blockade in classical Hodgkin lymphoma. Findings and caveats of the study: The study reported lower baseline TCR diversity in newly diagnosed patients than in healthy donors. Patients with a complete response exhibited baseline diversity comparable to newly diagnosed patients. Undefined causes, possibly disease activity or prior therapy, underlie the repertoire differences. Compared with baseline, CD4+ but not CD8+ TCR diversity had risen significantly by C4D1.

The time point is: cycle 4 day 1 (C4D1), after 5 to 7 weeks of nivolumab. Each patient experienced a relapse that followed autologous stem cell transplantation, and brentuximab vedotin exposure varied. The TCR originated in a human donor with classical Hodgkin lymphoma. The source material was peripheral blood mononuclear cells (PBMCs), sampled before the fourth cycle of nivolumab.

The DNA of the CDR3 is TGTGCCAGCAGCGAGGGACAGTTTGAAGCTTTCTTT. Residues: CASSEGQFEAFF. This chain uses TRBV2 with TRBJ1-1; 7 nucleotides agree with TRBD1. The CDR3 has 12 amino acids. V dropped 6 bases and J dropped 7; count of bases not matched to a gene: 5. Germline V CDR1 and CDR2: SNHLY, FYNNEI.